The 13 T cell receptor beta chains below come from one sample, sequenced in a study of beta chain features in type 1 diabetes. Sequenced material consisted of expressed TCRB transcripts (all of the isolated RNA was reverse transcribed). Libraries were prepared by immunoSEQ multiplex PCR; TCRdb keeps only in-frame clonotypes and omits some of them. The table records under 450,000 clones, around 13% of them present only once. Sequencing was done on a sample of naive CD4+ T cells from blood. The receptors derive from a man aged 30 to 39 in good health.

The rearrangement joins TRBV19 to TRBJ2-1; D gene ambiguous. V dropped 7 bases and J dropped 0 bases, with 7 bases sitting between them. CDR1 and CDR2 (germline): LNHDA, SQIVND (reference sequence). The CDR3 runs to 13 residues. This CDR3 reads CASKHSSYNEQFF. CDR3 DNA sequence: TGTGCCAGTAAACACAGCTCCTACAATGAGCAGTTCTTC.

This clone came up a few times. V gene TRBV9 combines with J gene TRBJ2-1; TRBD2 matches 11 bases. CDR3 length: 16 residues. The trim removed 3 bases at V and 0 bases at J, leaving 2 bases unmatched. Germline V gene data show CDR1 as SGDLS and CDR2 as YYNGEE. This CDR3 is CASSGGTSGSYNEQFF. CDR3 sequence (DNA): TGTGCCAGCAGCGGAGGGACTAGCGGCTCCTACAATGAGCAGTTCTTC.

V usage is TRBV29-1 and J usage is TRBJ1-2, with 9 bases that match TRBD1. With V trimmed by 4 bases and J by 2 bases, 2 bases remained unmatched. The germline gives CDR1 SQVTM, CDR2 ANQGSEA. This CDR3 spans 13 amino acids. The CDR3 region is CSVVQGANYGYTF. Written as DNA, the CDR3 is TGCAGCGTTGTACAGGGGGCAAACTATGGCTACACCTTC.

A word on this clone: The same CDR3 arises from other DNA sequences in this sample as well. The V call is TRBV7-2, the J call TRBJ2-5; a weak D match, TRBD1 (5 bases). The CDR3 is made up of 13 amino acids. Trimming removed 1 base at V and 5 bases at J, with 8 bases between. The germline CDR1 and CDR2 sequences are SGHTA and FQGNSA. The CDR3 reads CASSLGGRETQYF. Here the CDR3 DNA reads TGTGCCAGCAGCTTAGGGGGCAGGGAGACCCAGTACTTC.

This chain connects TRBV15 to TRBJ2-7; 7 positions agree with TRBD1. The CDR3 consists of 16 residues. Germline values: CDR1 LNHNV, CDR2 YYDKDF (reference sequence). Losses at the gene ends were 1 base for V and 3 bases for J; bases not matched to a gene: 9. The CDR3 DNA reads as TGTGCCACCAGCAGAGGGTCAGGGGGAAGTGGCTACGAGCAGTACGTC. Translation gives CATSRGSGGSGYEQYV.

This clone was counted only a few times. The V and J genes are TRBV9 and TRBJ2-2; unclear D gene. Trimming left V 0 bases short and J 4 bases short, with 16 bases between. The CDR3 loop spans 17 amino acids. Germline V gene sequence: CDR1 SGDLS, CDR2 YYNGEE. Here the CDR3 DNA reads TGTGCCAGCAGCGTAGCTAAGAAACCGCGTTTCACCGGGGAGCTGTTTTTT. Its translation: CASSVAKKPRFTGELFF.

This clone was found a few times. The chain employs TRBV9 and TRBJ2-1; 9 bases align to TRBD2. Germline V lookup: CDR1 SGDLS, CDR2 YYNGEE. V gave up 0 bases and J gave up 2 bases; unmatched junction bases: 6. The CDR3 is made up of 17 amino acids. Here the CDR3 DNA reads TGTGCCAGCAGCGTAGGGGTGAGCGGGGGGCCCTACAATGAGCAGTTCTTC. Translated: CASSVGVSGGPYNEQFF.

The chain combines TRBV5-4 with TRBJ2-4; TRBD1 might be the D (5 bases). CDR1 and CDR2 from the germline V gene are SGHNT and YYREEE (reference sequence). Trimming left V 0 bases short and J 0 bases short, with 10 bases between. The CDR3 length is 16 residues. The CDR3 is CASSLGSGKAKNIQYF. The CDR3 DNA is TGTGCCAGCAGCTTGGGATCAGGGAAAGCCAAAAACATTCAGTACTTC.

This clone was seen more than once but under ten times. The chain uses TRBV7-9 and TRBJ2-5, with TRBD2 identical over 8 bases. Germline loops: CDR1 SEHNR, CDR2 FQNEAQ (reference sequence). There are 16 residues in the CDR3. V lost 3 bases and J lost 5; bases outside the gene matches: 11. The CDR3 loop is CASSFEGLEVWETQYF. The CDR3 bases are TGTGCCAGCAGCTTCGAGGGACTAGAGGTGTGGGAGACCCAGTACTTC. Using reference TRBV7-9 and TRBJ2-5 for the parts outside the CDR3, the full variable domain is DTGVSQNPRHKITKRGQNVTFRCDPISEHNRLYWYRQTLGQGPEFLTYFQNEAQLEKSRLLSDRFSAERPKGSFSTLEIQRTEQGDSAMYLCASSFEGLEVWETQYFGPGTRLLVL.

The rearrangement links TRBV30 to TRBJ1-1; unclear D gene. The CDR3 has 11 amino acids. The germline CDR1 and CDR2 sequences are GTSNPN and SVGIG (reference sequence). V shed 5 bases and J shed 4 bases, with 8 bases lying between them. The CDR3 nucleotides read TGTGCCTGGCAGGAAGTCACTGAAGCTTTCTTT. This sequence encodes CAWQEVTEAFF.

The chain employs TRBV7-2 and TRBJ2-7; TRBD1 is a possible D gene (5 bases). Trimming shortened V by 0 bases and J by 7 bases, and 13 bases separated the two germline ends. The length of the CDR3 is 14 residues. Germline CDR1 is SGHTA and CDR2 is FQGNSA. This chain's CDR3 is CASSLAVAPGEQYV. The CDR3 coding sequence is TGTGCCAGCAGCTTAGCGGTAGCCCCAGGGGAGCAGTACGTC.

This clone has only a few counts. The chain combines TRBV4-2 with TRBJ2-1, with a tentative D call TRBD2 (5 bases). The length of the CDR3 is 15 residues. V lost 0 bases, J lost 4 bases, and 10 bases lay in between. Looked up from germline, CDR1 is LGHNA and CDR2 is YNFKEQ. The CDR3 here is CASSQERAVYNEQFF. The CDR3 DNA reads TGTGCCAGCAGCCAAGAACGAGCGGTATACAATGAGCAGTTCTTC.

The genes are TRBV15 and TRBJ1-5, with D possibly being TRBD1 (5 bases). The V end lost 1 base, the J end lost 6 bases, and 10 bases lay between the germline ends. The CDR3 has 14 residues. The V gene's germline CDR1 is LNHNV and CDR2 YYDKDF (reference sequence). The CDR3 bases are TGTGCCACCAGCAGAGTGGCAGGGATTCAGCCCCAGCATTTT. Residues: CATSRVAGIQPQHF. Full variable domain (missing parts from reference TRBV15 and TRBJ1-5): DAMVIQNPRYQVTQFGKPVTLSCSQTLNHNVMYWYQQKSSQAPKLLFHYYDKDFNNEADTPDNFQSRRPNTSFCFLDIRSPGLGDTAMYLCATSRVAGIQPQHFGDGTRLSIL.